This TCR beta chain emerged from a study of T cell repertoires in aging, cancer and after chemotherapy. As for the study in general: Repeat sampling of healthy donors over several months to years showed clear clonal overlap. The full dataset contained millions of TCR reads.

The template was genomic DNA from peripheral blood, not RNA. Rearranged V-D-J TRB sequences were amplified with a mixed TRB-A/B primer pool. TCRdb recomputed calls from the multiplex PCR reads with MiXCR, one row per CDR3 protein. This sample has fewer than 15,000 distinct CDR3 sequences; roughly 26% occur once, and the top ten carry 48%. The CDR3 length is 12 residues. CDR1 and CDR2 from the germline V gene are DFQATT and SNEGSKA (reference sequence). Trimming shortened V by 0 bases and J by 12 bases, and 14 bases separated the two germline ends. Sequences were obtained from blood. V is TRBV20-1 and J is TRBJ1-1; D gene unclear. The sequence was collected from a human donor in good health. The CDR3 spells CSARDLIGSTFF. CDR3 sequence (DNA): TGCAGTGCTAGAGACCTTATTGGTTCGACTTTCTTT.